This passage covers 23 T cell receptor beta chains from one sample sequenced in a study of cytomegalovirus exposure and HLA in healthy donors. PCR involved 60 Vbeta and 13 Jbeta primers. Profiled with immunoSEQ multiplex PCR; TCRdb holds only in-frame clones, not every one. The data contain about 120,000 clones, approximately 80% of them seen just once; the ten biggest clones take up approximately 1.5%. Material: PBMCs. These receptors were collected from a woman under 30 in good health and CMV-seronegative.

The V and J genes are TRBV9 and TRBJ2-1, with 9 bases that match TRBD1. Unmatched junction bases numbered 14, after V lost 2 bases and J lost 5 bases. The germline V gene encodes CDR1 SGDLS and CDR2 YYNGEE. The CDR3 has 18 amino acids. The CDR3, as DNA: TGTGCCAGCAGCGTCCGTCAAGGACAGGGGATTGAGAACAATGAGCAGTTCTTC. Its protein is CASSVRQGQGIENNEQFF.

CDR3 nucleotides: TGTGCCAGCACCCCGGACAGGGTCGGTAATGGCTACACCTTC. This encodes CASTPDRVGNGYTF. The V and J genes are TRBV6-1 and TRBJ1-2; 8 bases map to TRBD1. This CDR3 contains 14 residues. The germline V gene encodes CDR1 MNHNS and CDR2 SASEGT. J was trimmed by 6 bases and V by 7 bases; bases with no gene match: 10.

The chain uses TRBV5-1 and TRBJ2-1; 8 bases line up with TRBD1. Per germline, CDR1 SGHRS and CDR2 YFSETQ. The J segment lost 5 bases and the V segment lost 3 bases, leaving 10 bases of the junction unmatched. The CDR3 sequence is 16 residues long. CDR3 bases: TGCGCCAGCAGCTGGGGCCGGGGGACAGGAAACAATGAGCAGTTCTTC. This sequence encodes CASSWGRGTGNNEQFF.

V and J are TRBV5-6 and TRBJ1-2; D gene unclear. Trimming removed 0 bases from V and 8 bases from J, with 8 bases in between. The CDR3 contains 12 residues. From germline, CDR1 is SGHDT and CDR2 YYEEEE. This CDR3 is CASSLVGRGYTF. In DNA, the CDR3 is TGTGCCAGCAGCTTGGTGGGGAGGGGCTACACCTTC.

This sequence joins TRBV19 and TRBJ1-1; D ambiguous. The ends were cut back, 7 bases at V and 6 bases at J, with 18 bases in the middle. This CDR3 has 14 residues. The germline V gene has CDR1 LNHDA and CDR2 SQIVND (reference sequence). CDR3 in amino acids: CASKAGTFNAEAFF. The CDR3 DNA follows: TGTGCCAGTAAAGCGGGAACCTTTAACGCTGAAGCTTTCTTT.

J is TRBJ2-5 and V is TRBV5-1; 7 nucleotides agree with TRBD1. Germline V CDR1 and CDR2: SGHRS, YFSETQ. The CDR3 covers 16 residues. V shed 1 base, J shed 0 bases, and the junction held 6 bases outside the gene matches. The CDR3 nucleotides read TGCGCCAGCAGCTTGAGTTACGGGACAGACCAAGAGACCCAGTACTTC. It yields the protein CASSLSYGTDQETQYF.

V usage is TRBV20-1 and J usage is TRBJ2-1; D may be TRBD2 (5 bases). Trimming removed 5 bases at V and 9 bases at J, with 11 bases between. The CDR3 spans 11 residues. Germline V lookup: CDR1 DFQATT, CDR2 SNEGSKA (reference sequence). Written as DNA, the CDR3 is TGCAGTGCTCGTCTAGCTGTTGAGCAGTTCTTC. This sequence encodes CSARLAVEQFF.

V gene TRBV18 combines with J gene TRBJ2-3, with 9 bases fitting TRBD1. The germline V gene has CDR1 KGHSH and CDR2 LQKENI. Losses at the gene ends were 6 bases for V and 7 bases for J; bases not matched to a gene: 14. CDR3 size: 16 residues. CDR3 loop: CASSSSGDRELHTQYF. The CDR3 DNA reads as TGTGCCAGCTCCTCCTCGGGGGACAGGGAGTTACATACGCAGTATTTT.

The table lists this clone with a few counts. This chain uses TRBV10-3 with TRBJ2-5; 9 nucleotides match TRBD2. Germline lookup yields CDR1 ENHRY and CDR2 SYGVKD. The CDR3 is 15 residues long. The trim removed 2 bases at V and 5 bases at J, leaving 6 bases unmatched. The CDR3 loop is CAISEGGGALETQYF. CDR3 nucleotides: TGTGCCATCAGTGAGGGCGGGGGGGCCTTGGAGACCCAGTACTTC.

The rearrangement links TRBV9 to TRBJ2-1, with 12 bases aligning to TRBD2. The junction had 7 bases not matched to a gene; V was cut back by 3 bases and J by 9 bases. Germline-derived CDR1 and CDR2 are SGDLS and YYNGEE. The CDR3 runs 15 residues. This chain's CDR3 is CASSASGRASLEQFF. CDR3 in DNA: TGTGCCAGCAGCGCTAGCGGGAGGGCCTCTCTTGAGCAGTTCTTC.

The CDR3 region is CASTQTVYNEQFF. The CDR3 DNA follows: TGTGCCAGCACTCAGACAGTGTACAATGAGCAGTTCTTC. V and J are TRBV6-1 and TRBJ2-1, with a tentative D call TRBD1 (5 bases). Germline values: CDR1 MNHNS, CDR2 SASEGT. Trimming removed 7 bases from V and 4 bases from J, with 11 bases in between. The CDR3 covers 13 residues.

The chain couples TRBV27 to TRBJ1-1; D is undetermined. This CDR3 spans 13 amino acids. Trimming cost V 3 bases and J 3 bases, with 8 bases left between them. The germline V gene has CDR1 MNHEY and CDR2 SMNVEV (reference sequence). CDR3: CASSFGGDTEAFF. The CDR3 coding sequence is TGTGCCAGCAGTTTCGGCGGAGACACTGAAGCTTTCTTT.

V is TRBV2 and J is TRBJ1-5, with 8 bases identical to TRBD1. This CDR3 is built from 15 residues. Germline values: CDR1 SNHLY, CDR2 FYNNEI. V lost 5 bases and J lost 0; bases outside the gene matches: 3. The CDR3 is CASSFDRGSNQPQHF. In nucleotides, the CDR3 is TGTGCCAGCAGTTTCGACAGGGGTAGCAATCAGCCCCAGCATTTT.

The CDR3 DNA is TGTGCCAGCAGTCCAGTACAGGGGCAGCAGTACTTC. It yields the protein CASSPVQGQQYF. The chain has TRBV7-8 and TRBJ2-7, with 7 bases fitting TRBD1. The CDR3 sequence is 12 residues long. J gave up 8 bases and V 6 bases, and 7 bases lay outside the gene matches. In germline, CDR1 is SGHVS, CDR2 FQNEAQ.

Only a few counts were recorded for this clone. This sequence joins TRBV7-6 and TRBJ2-2; 11 nucleotides agree with TRBD2. CDR1 and CDR2 from the germline V gene are SGHVS and FNYEAQ. V lost 3 bases, J lost 1 base, and 4 bases stayed unmatched. The CDR3 loop spans 17 amino acids. CDR3 sequence: CASSFLAGGLNTGELFF. In DNA form, the CDR3 reads TGTGCCAGCAGCTTTTTAGCGGGAGGGCTGAACACCGGGGAGCTGTTTTTT.

V gene TRBV5-1 combines with J gene TRBJ1-1; tentative D call: TRBD1 (6 bases). CDR1 SGHRS and CDR2 YFSETQ come from the germline V gene. Trimming cost V 4 bases and J 5 bases, with 18 bases left between them. The CDR3 is 15 amino acids. The CDR3 coding sequence is TGCGCCAGCAGCACCATCCCCGGGACATTGACTGAAGCTTTCTTT. This translates into CASSTIPGTLTEAFF.

The CDR3 bases are TGTGCCAGCAGCCCCGGACAGGGGAGGTCTGGAAACACCATATATTTT. Its protein is CASSPGQGRSGNTIYF. This chain uses TRBV27 with TRBJ1-3, with 9 nucleotides matching TRBD1. CDR3 length: 16 amino acids. The V and J ends lost 6 bases and 1 base, in that order; junction bases with no gene match: 7. CDR1 and CDR2 (germline): MNHEY, SMNVEV (reference sequence).

This clone was observed a few times. The chain employs TRBV4-1 and TRBJ2-7, with a tentative D call TRBD1 (5 bases). V lost 4 bases and J 0 bases, leaving 19 bases between the germline ends. The CDR3 has 17 residues. CDR1 and CDR2 (germline): MGHRA, YSYEKL. The CDR3 DNA is TGCGCCAGCAGCCGACAGCCCGACAGCCTATTCTCCTACGAGCAGTACTTC. Amino acid sequence: CASSRQPDSLFSYEQYF.

Note on this clone: The same CDR3 arises from other DNA sequences in this sample as well. The CDR3 coding sequence is TGTGCCAGCAGTGAAGGACTAGCGGGTCCCTACGAGCAGTACTTC. This encodes CASSEGLAGPYEQYF. V usage is TRBV6-1 and J usage is TRBJ2-7; 10 bases fit TRBD2. This CDR3 is built from 15 residues. CDR1 and CDR2 (germline): MNHNS, SASEGT. V trimming: 1 base; J trimming: 2 bases; junction bases outside the gene matches: 2.

CDR3 bases: TGTGCCAGCAGCTCCCGCCAGGGGTACACCGGGGAGCTGTTTTTT. It is translated as CASSSRQGYTGELFF. The rearrangement uses TRBV11-1 and TRBJ2-2; a possible D gene is TRBD1 (6 bases). The ends were cut back, 4 bases at V and 3 bases at J, with 12 bases in the middle. This CDR3 spans 15 amino acids. In germline, CDR1 is SGHAT, CDR2 FQDESV (reference sequence). Variable domain in full (rest from reference TRBV11-1 and TRBJ2-2): EAEVAQSPRYKITEKSQAVAFWCDPISGHATLYWYRQILGQGPELLVQFQDESVVDDSQLPKDRFSAERLKGVDSTLKIQPAELGDSAMYLCASSSRQGYTGELFFGEGSRLTVL.

The chain couples TRBV2 to TRBJ1-1, with 9 bases lining up with TRBD1. CDR3 length equals 15 residues. The germline CDR1 and CDR2 sequences are SNHLY and FYNNEI. Losses at the gene ends were 6 bases for V and 0 bases for J; bases not matched to a gene: 5. CDR3 bases: TGTGCCAGCAGGCCGGACAGGGGACTGAACACTGAAGCTTTCTTT. Its protein product is CASRPDRGLNTEAFF.

V usage is TRBV2 and J usage is TRBJ1-3; TRBD1 might be the D (6 bases). The CDR3 sequence is 15 residues long. From germline, CDR1 is SNHLY and CDR2 FYNNEI. The V and J ends lost 2 bases and 2 bases respectively, with 10 bases between them. The chain's CDR3 is CASSEQGTAGNTIYF. The CDR3 DNA reads TGTGCCAGCAGTGAACAGGGGACGGCTGGAAACACCATATATTTT.

The chain has TRBV11-2 and TRBJ1-2; a possible D gene is TRBD1 (5 bases). V was cut by 7 bases and J by 7 bases, with 16 bases left in between. Germline loops: CDR1 SGHAT, CDR2 FQNNGV. This CDR3 is 13 amino acids long. This chain's CDR3 is CASTVVGGAGYTF. The CDR3, as DNA: TGTGCCAGCACCGTTGTGGGGGGTGCTGGCTACACCTTC.